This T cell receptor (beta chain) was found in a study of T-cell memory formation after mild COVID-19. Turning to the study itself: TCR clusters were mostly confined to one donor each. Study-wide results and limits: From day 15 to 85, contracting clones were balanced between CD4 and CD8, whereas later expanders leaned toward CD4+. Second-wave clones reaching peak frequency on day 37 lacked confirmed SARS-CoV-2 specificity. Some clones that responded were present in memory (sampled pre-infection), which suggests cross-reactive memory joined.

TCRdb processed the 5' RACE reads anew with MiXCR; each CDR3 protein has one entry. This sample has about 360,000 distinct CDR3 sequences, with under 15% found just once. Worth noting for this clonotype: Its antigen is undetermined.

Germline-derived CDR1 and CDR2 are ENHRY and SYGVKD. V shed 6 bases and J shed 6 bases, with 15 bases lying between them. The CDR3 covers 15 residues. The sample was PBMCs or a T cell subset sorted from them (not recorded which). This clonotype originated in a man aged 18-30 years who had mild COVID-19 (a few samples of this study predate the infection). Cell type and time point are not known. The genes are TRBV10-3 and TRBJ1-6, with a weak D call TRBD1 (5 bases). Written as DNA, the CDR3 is TGTGCCATCAGCGGTACGGGACGGGGTAATTCACCCCTCCACTTT. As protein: CAISGTGRGNSPLHF.